This TCR beta chain was documented in a study of T cell repertoires in cytomegalovirus infection. Study as a whole: Evidence of both CMV infection and a matching HLA type came from public TCR beta signatures. Points from the study as a whole: Within the response measured ex vivo, HLA-C-restricted CMV-specific TCR beta clonotypes were dominant. There were carriers of CMV plus the relevant HLA, and cumulative public TCR beta family frequency identified them.

CDR1 and CDR2 (germline): SGHTA, FQGNSA. The CDR3 is made up of 15 amino acids. V lost 5 bases and J lost 1, with 12 bases in between. This clonotype appeared many times. The antigen is undetermined. TCRdb re-called the reads through MiXCR, storing one row per CDR3 protein. The repertoire holds 830,000 or so distinct CDR3 sequences, 30% to 35% seen once, with about an eighth in the top ten. This material consisted of cultured CD8+ T cells from PBMCs, taken from culture after CMV antigen stimulation. The chain combines TRBV7-2 with TRBJ1-5; possible D gene TRBD1, 6 bases. The sequence was obtained from a human donor in good health (CMV status not recorded). Some clones in this sample may be carry-over from other donors' samples. The CDR3 sequence is CASSQRTDSNQPQHF. CDR3 DNA: TGTGCCAGCAGCCAACGGACAGACAGCAATCAGCCCCAGCATTTT.